A selection of T cell receptor beta chains follows, all from one sample in a study of cytomegalovirus exposure and HLA in healthy donors. The table came from immunoSEQ multiplex PCR; TCRdb's copy has only in-frame clones and leaves some out. The profile shows tens of thousands of clones, about 72% of them singletons. Sequenced material: PBMCs. The receptor set was obtained from a man younger than 40 in good health and CMV-seronegative. The CDR3 runs from the conserved cysteine through the conserved F or W. D genes are given only for firm matches. Expanded clones are given a class, and other clones once, few, many or no size at all.

abundance	j_gene	d_gene	len	v_gene	CDR3nt	CDR3aa
once	TRBJ1-4	TRBD1	16	TRBV2	TGTGCCAGCAGCGGAGGGGGCAGGCGAACTAATGAAAAACTGTTTTTT	CASSGGGRRTNEKLFF
few	TRBJ1-2	.	16	TRBV25-1	TGTGCCAGCAGTGAGGCCTCCATCTTTCTTAACTATGGCTACACCTTC	CASSEASIFLNYGYTF
.	TRBJ1-2	.	12	TRBV6-1	TGTGCCAGCAGACAACTGGGAGGAGGCTACACCTTC	CASRQLGGGYTF
once	TRBJ2-7	.	14	TRBV27	TGTGCCAGCAGTATCTCGCGCGGCCTCTACGAGCAGTACTTC	CASSISRGLYEQYF
.	TRBJ2-7	.	14	TRBV11-3	TGTGCCAGCAGCCTCGGTAGTACGGGCGGGGAGCAGTACTTC	CASSLGSTGGEQYF
.	TRBJ2-7	.	14	TRBV5-1	TGCGCCAGCAGCAACGAGAGGTCTACCTACGAGCAGTACTTC	CASSNERSTYEQYF
.	TRBJ2-2	TRBD2	17	TRBV27	TGTGCCAGCAGTCCCCTAGCGGGCCAGGCGAACACCGGGGAGCTGTTTTTT	CASSPLAGQANTGELFF
.	TRBJ1-1	TRBD1	15	TRBV7-9	TGTGCCAGCAGCGCTTCGGGACAGAGGACGGTGGGAGCTTTCTTT	CASSASGQRTVGAFF
.	TRBJ1-2	.	13	TRBV11-2	TGTGCCAGCAGCGTTGGGACATCCTATGGCTACACCTTC	CASSVGTSYGYTF
.	TRBJ2-3	TRBD1	14	TRBV5-6	TGTGCCAGCAAGGACAGGACTAGCACAGATACGCAGTATTTT	CASKDRTSTDTQYF
.	TRBJ1-4	.	15	TRBV15	TGTGCCACCAGCAGAGTTGACAGTTCTAATGAAAAACTGTTTTTT	CATSRVDSSNEKLFF
.	TRBJ1-3	TRBD1	14	TRBV6-5	TGTGCCAGCAGTTCGACAGGGACTGGAAACACCATATATTTT	CASSSTGTGNTIYF
.	TRBJ1-1	.	15	TRBV27	TGTGCCAGCATCGTAACCGCGACAGGGAACACTGAAGCTTTCTTT	CASIVTATGNTEAFF
.	TRBJ2-1	.	15	TRBV27	TGTGCCAGCAGCCAAAGCGGACGGCGGTACAATGAGCAGTTCTTC	CASSQSGRRYNEQFF
.	TRBJ2-7	TRBD1	14	TRBV6-5	TGTGCCAGCAGTCTTGGGACAGAGAGGAACGAGCAGTACTTC	CASSLGTERNEQYF
once	TRBJ2-1	TRBD2	17	TRBV9	TGTGCCAGCAGCCCTCGGACTAGCGAACAGGGGTACAATGAGCAGTTCTTC	CASSPRTSEQGYNEQFF
.	TRBJ1-6	TRBD1	14	TRBV19	TGTGCCAGTAGGACAGGGACGGGTAATTCACCCCTCCACTTT	CASRTGTGNSPLHF
few	TRBJ1-2	.	13	TRBV4-2	TGTGCCAGCAGCCAAGATCGGAGCCATGGCTACACCTTC	CASSQDRSHGYTF
.	TRBJ2-7	TRBD2	17	TRBV5-1	TGCGCCAGCAGCTTGGAGGTAGCGGGAGACCCAGCCTACGAGCAGTACTTC	CASSLEVAGDPAYEQYF
.	TRBJ2-2	.	12	TRBV7-2	TGTGCCAGCAGCTTAGATCTCGGGGAGCTGTTTTTT	CASSLDLGELFF
.	TRBJ2-2	TRBD1	14	TRBV6-4	TGTGCCAGCAGTCCCGGCACAGGGGCCGGGGAGCTGTTTTTT	CASSPGTGAGELFF
.	TRBJ2-7	TRBD2	15	TRBV28	TGTGCCAGCACCTCGGGACTAGCGGTCCTTTACGAGCAGTACTTC	CASTSGLAVLYEQYF
.	TRBJ2-7	.	15	TRBV18	TGTGCCAGCTCACCAGATGGTTTGGCCTTTTACGAGCAGTACTTC	CASSPDGLAFYEQYF
.	TRBJ2-7	TRBD1	12	TRBV28	TGTGCCGTCCAGGGGGCGGTCTACGAGCAGTACTTC	CAVQGAVYEQYF
.	TRBJ1-1	.	14	TRBV27	TGTGCCAGCAGTGCGACAGTGGCGGACACTGAAGCTTTCTTT	CASSATVADTEAFF
.	TRBJ1-2	TRBD1	15	TRBV27	TGTGCCAGCAGTATTACGCCTGGGACAGGTTATGGCTACACCTTC	CASSITPGTGYGYTF
.	TRBJ1-3	TRBD1	16	TRBV18	TGTGCCAGCTCACCTATTCCTGACAGGGAAGGAAACACCATATATTTT	CASSPIPDREGNTIYF
.	TRBJ1-3	.	14	TRBV7-8	TGTGCCAGCAGCTTAGGCTTAGCTGGAAACACCATATATTTT	CASSLGLAGNTIYF
.	TRBJ2-1	.	15	TRBV5-4	TGTGCCAGCAGACGTTGGACCGTGGGGGGCAATGAGCAGTTCTTC	CASRRWTVGGNEQFF
.	TRBJ1-1	.	12	TRBV6-6	TGTGCCAGCAGTTACGGGCAGGGTGAAGCTTTCTTT	CASSYGQGEAFF
.	TRBJ2-3	TRBD1	17	TRBV18	TGTGCCAGCTCACCACCGAGCAGGGGGCAGTATACAGATACGCAGTATTTT	CASSPPSRGQYTDTQYF
.	TRBJ1-1	TRBD1	14	TRBV2	TGTGCCAGCAGTCCCGGGACAGGGAACACTGAAGCTTTCTTT	CASSPGTGNTEAFF
.	TRBJ2-6	TRBD2	17	TRBV7-2	TGTGCCAGCAGCTCTCGGACTAGGGGCTCTGGGGCCAACGTCCTGACTTTC	CASSSRTRGSGANVLTF
.	TRBJ2-5	.	14	TRBV5-1	TGCGCCAGCTCTACGGGGTTGAGTGGAGAGACCCAGTACTTC	CASSTGLSGETQYF
.	TRBJ1-1	.	16	TRBV5-4	TGTGCCAGCAGCTTGGTTAGATCAGGGATGAACACTGAAGCTTTCTTT	CASSLVRSGMNTEAFF
.	TRBJ2-5	TRBD1	13	TRBV27	TGTGCCAGCAGTTGGGGACAGCAAGAGACCCAGTACTTC	CASSWGQQETQYF
.	TRBJ2-5	.	15	TRBV21-1	TGTGCCAGCAGCAAACCGGCAGGGGGTCCAGAGACCCAGTACTTC	CASSKPAGGPETQYF
few	TRBJ2-1	.	13	TRBV6-6	TGTGCCAGCAGACCTACAGGGATCGAAAAGTGGTTCTTC	CASRPTGIEKWFF
.	TRBJ1-2	.	13	TRBV28	TGTGCCAGCAGTTCGCGGGCTGGCAAAGGCTACACCTTC	CASSSRAGKGYTF
.	TRBJ2-7	.	14	TRBV6-5	TGTGCCAGCAGAAAAGACAGGATTTCCTACGAGCAGTACTTC	CASRKDRISYEQYF
.	TRBJ2-3	TRBD1	17	TRBV7-9	TGTGCCAGCAGTCTTGTGGGTGGGACAGGATTCACAGATACGCAGTATTTT	CASSLVGGTGFTDTQYF
.	TRBJ2-3	.	14	TRBV30	TGTGCCTGGAACGGGGGTCAGGGCACAGATACGCAGTATTTT	CAWNGGQGTDTQYF
.	TRBJ2-1	TRBD2	15	TRBV27	TGTGCCAGCAGCACGGGGGCTAGCGGGAGCAATGAGCAGTTCTTC	CASSTGASGSNEQFF
.	TRBJ2-1	TRBD2	15	TRBV6-5	TGTGCCAGCACCCGCCTCGGGACTAGGGAAGATGAGCAGTTCTTC	CASTRLGTREDEQFF